These 10 T cell receptor beta chains originate from one sample sequenced in a study of T-cell reconstitution after alpha-beta-depleted transplantation in children. Researchers prepared the TCRbeta library using unique molecular identifiers, the study reports. MiXCR was run by TCRdb on the PCR reads, yielding one entry per CDR3 protein. The top ten clones hold more than 2.5% of a sample with about 540,000 distinct CDR3 sequences, approximately 16% of them seen once. The source material was PBMCs from the stem cell graft donor, sampled from the stem cell graft. Receptors were obtained from a human donor who donated a stem cell graft to a child with acute lymphoblastic leukemia.

The gene calls are TRBV6-1 and TRBJ2-2; 12 nucleotides align to TRBD2. CDR1 and CDR2 from the germline V gene are MNHNS and SASEGT. With 10 bases clipped from V and 5 bases from J, the junction kept 2 bases outside the gene matches. The CDR3 consists of 13 residues. Written as DNA, the CDR3 is TGTGCCACCGGGACTAGCGGGACCGGGGAGCTGTTTTTT. Its protein is CATGTSGTGELFF.

The V and J genes are TRBV7-6 and TRBJ2-7; 7 bases agree with TRBD2. Germline V gene lookup returns CDR1 SGHVS and CDR2 FNYEAQ. The J segment lost 6 bases and the V segment lost 4 bases, leaving 6 bases of the junction unmatched. CDR3 length: 13 residues. The CDR3 sequence: CASSWTSSSEQYF. The CDR3 nucleotides are TGTGCCAGCAGCTGGACTAGTTCGTCCGAGCAGTACTTC.

This chain uses TRBV7-3 with TRBJ1-4, with 10 positions matching TRBD1. This CDR3 comprises 15 residues. Germline V CDR1 and CDR2: SGHTA, FQGTGA. The V gene end was trimmed by 0 bases and the J gene end by 8 bases; junction bases not matched to a gene: 3. This CDR3 reads CASSLTGQGREKLFF. The CDR3 bases are TGTGCCAGCAGCTTAACGGGACAGGGGAGAGAAAAACTGTTTTTT.

The genes are TRBV4-1 and TRBJ2-1; 14 bases line up with TRBD2. Germline V gene lookup returns CDR1 MGHRA and CDR2 YSYEKL. The CDR3 contains 14 residues. Unmatched junction bases numbered 8, after V lost 4 bases and J lost 15 bases. The DNA of the CDR3 is TGCGCCAGCAGCCTAGGGACTAGCGGGAGTCCGGGGTTCTTC. Residues: CASSLGTSGSPGFF.

There are a few counts of this clonotype. The gene calls are TRBV20-1 and TRBJ2-7, with TRBD2 identical over 7 bases. The CDR3 loop spans 15 amino acids. V trimming: 3 bases; J trimming: 0 bases; junction bases outside the gene matches: 8. Germline V gene lookup returns CDR1 DFQATT and CDR2 SNEGSKA (reference sequence). The CDR3 loop is CSARGGTIGSYEQYF. As DNA, the CDR3 is TGCAGTGCTAGGGGGGGGACTATCGGCTCCTACGAGCAGTACTTC.

The chain recombines TRBV4-2 with TRBJ1-5, with D hard to call. Trimming stripped 0 bases from V and 3 bases from J, with 3 bases between. The CDR3 has 13 residues. From germline, CDR1 is LGHNA and CDR2 YNFKEQ. As DNA, the CDR3 is TGTGCCAGCAGCCAAGAGGTCAATCAGCCCCAGCATTTT. It specifies CASSQEVNQPQHF.

This rearrangement joins TRBV11-2 to TRBJ2-3; the match to TRBD2 covers 11 bases. The germline V gene has CDR1 SGHAT and CDR2 FQNNGV. The J segment lost 6 bases and the V segment lost 0 bases, leaving 20 bases of the junction unmatched. This CDR3 contains 21 residues. CDR3 DNA: TGTGCCAGCAGCTTAGATCTGAGGGGCCAGTCGACTAGCGGGAAAAGGGATACGCAGTATTTT. It encodes CASSLDLRGQSTSGKRDTQYF.

This chain uses TRBV27 with TRBJ2-7, with 11 bases matching TRBD2. This CDR3 has 17 residues. V lost 5 bases and J lost 5; bases outside the gene matches: 14. The germline V gene has CDR1 MNHEY and CDR2 SMNVEV (reference sequence). CDR3 nucleotide sequence: TGTGCCAGCAGTGGGCTAGCGGGAGGTGCAAATCGACACGAGCAGTACTTC. Residues: CASSGLAGGANRHEQYF.

The V call is TRBV20-1, the J call TRBJ1-1, with D maybe TRBD1 (5 bases). The CDR3 runs 12 residues. The germline V and J ends were trimmed by 7 bases and 8 bases, with 17 bases remaining between them. Germline V gene data show CDR1 as DFQATT and CDR2 as SNEGSKA (reference sequence). CDR3 in DNA: TGCAGTGTAACCCCGGGGGGGATCGAAGCTTTCTTT. Translating gives CSVTPGGIEAFF.

The table lists this clonotype with a few counts. The V and J genes are TRBV7-9 and TRBJ2-2, with no clear D. The V gene lost 8 bases and the J gene lost 6 bases, with 4 bases spanning the gap. The V gene's germline CDR1 is SEHNR and CDR2 FQNEAQ (reference sequence). The CDR3 length is 10 residues. DNA for the CDR3: TGTGCCAGCCCGCCCGGGGAGCTGTTTTTT. This translates into CASPPGELFF.